Shown below are 19 T cell receptor beta chains from a single sample sequenced in a study of tumor and adjacent non-tumor tissue in lung cancer. The template was RNA from unsorted bulk tissue. Three rounds of nested PCR, following a modified ARM-PCR protocol, produced the TCRbeta library. TCRdb processed the multiplex PCR reads anew with MiXCR; each CDR3 protein has one entry. The sample includes about 68,000 distinct CDR3 sequences, roughly three fifths of them seen just once. Sequenced sample: lung tumor tissue. These receptors were obtained from a man aged 50-59 years with non-small cell lung cancer.

A word on this clonotype: In this CDR3 the conserved last residue, phenylalanine or tryptophan, is missing, so a read error is likely. The chain uses TRBV29-1 and TRBJ2-3; 8 bases map to TRBD1. CDR3 length: 13 residues. CDR1 and CDR2 (germline): SQVTM, ANQGSEA. The CDR3 sequence is CNVDGQGTVTQYY. CDR3 in DNA: TGCAACGTCGACGGACAGGGTACAGTTACGCAGTATTAT.

Note on this clonotype: The CDR3 end shows no conserved phenylalanine or tryptophan, and so a read error is likely. The J gene is TRBJ1-2, the V gene TRBV10-3; D uncertain. Germline V gene data show CDR1 as ENHRY and CDR2 as SYGVKD. This CDR3 contains 13 residues. CDR3 nucleotides: TGTGGCATCAGTAAGGAGGGTAATGCTGGCTACACCCTC. Amino acids: CGISKEGNAGYTL.

On this clonotype itself: One end of the junction is discordant with germline, which a read error may explain. V is TRBV11-2 and J is TRBJ1-1; unclear D gene. CDR1 is SGHAT and CDR2 is FQNNGV in the germline V gene. The CDR3 has 12 residues. CDR3 sequence (DNA): TGTGCCAGCAGCTTACAGATCACTGAAGCTTTCTTC. It translates to CASSLQITEAFF.

This clonotype was picked up many times. This chain connects TRBV7-9 to TRBJ2-5; D not certain. V dropped 0 bases and J dropped 2 bases, with 7 bases sitting between them. CDR1 and CDR2 from the germline V gene are SEHNR and FQNEAQ (reference sequence). The CDR3 covers 14 residues. The CDR3 region is CASSLAVQQETQYF. DNA for the CDR3: TGTGCCAGCAGCTTAGCGGTACAGCAAGAGACCCAGTACTTC.

This sequence joins TRBV12-3 or TRBV12-4 and TRBJ2-2, with 7 bases fitting TRBD2. CDR3 length equals 15 residues. V gave up 7 bases and J gave up 6 bases; unmatched junction bases: 11. The CDR3 DNA reads TGTGCCAGCACTTTGGGCGGGAGAAGCGCCGGGGAGCTGTTTTTT. Protein: CASTLGGRSAGELFF.

Ten or more counts support this clonotype. The rearrangement joins TRBV4-1 to TRBJ1-1, with 7 bases aligning to TRBD1. Germline loops: CDR1 MGHRA, CDR2 YSYEKL. The CDR3 consists of 16 residues. J was trimmed by 0 bases and V by 4 bases; bases with no gene match: 8. The DNA of the CDR3 is TGCGCCAGCAGCCCCGGACAGGTCCTTATGAACACTGAAGCTTTCTTT. It yields the protein CASSPGQVLMNTEAFF.

In this sample, this clonotype turned up once. V usage is TRBV6-6 and J usage is TRBJ2-7; no firm D call. The V end was cut by 7 bases, the J end by 6 bases, with 16 bases between. The germline V gene encodes CDR1 MNHNY and CDR2 SVGAGI (reference sequence). The CDR3 contains 13 residues. The DNA of the CDR3 is TGTGCCAGCATTGGATGTCTCTTGGGCGAGCAGTACTTC. Translating it yields CASIGCLLGEQYF.

As regards this clonotype: One end of the junction is discordant with germline, which a read error may explain. The chain has TRBV5-1 and TRBJ2-2; D is unresolved. CDR1 is SGHRS and CDR2 is YFSETQ in the germline V gene. CDR3 length equals 15 residues. The CDR3 is CTSSLILSATGELFF. As DNA, the CDR3 is TGCACCAGCAGCTTGATCCTCTCGGCCACTGGGGAGCTGTTTTTT.

About this clonotype itself: A much larger clone is a single base away; this may be a read error. The conserved final phenylalanine or tryptophan is absent from the CDR3, which likely points to a read error. The V and J genes are TRBV6-5 and TRBJ2-5, with D perhaps given as TRBD1 or TRBD2 (5 bases each). Trimming removed 4 bases at V and 2 bases at J, with 14 bases between. Germline CDR1 and CDR2: MNHEY and SVGAGI. The CDR3 loop spans 15 amino acids. The CDR3 DNA is TGTGCCAGCAGTTGGCGGGTCCGACAGCAAGAGACCCAGTACTTG. Translated, it gives CASSWRVRQQETQYL.

In this sample, this clonotype turned up a few times. Given a much more abundant clone one base away, this may be a read error. Here the CDR3 omits its conserved ending phenylalanine or tryptophan, so a read error is the likely source. V usage is TRBV29-1 and J usage is TRBJ2-7; the D gene is possibly TRBD2 (6 bases). CDR1 and CDR2 (germline): SQVTM, ANQGSEA. CDR3 length: 13 amino acids. Trimming took off 7 bases at V and 5 bases at J, with 18 bases between the two ends. CDR3 protein: CSATPSGLDEQYL. The CDR3, as DNA: TGCAGCGCCACGCCCAGCGGGTTGGACGAGCAGTACCTC.

On this clonotype itself: This may be a read error: a much more frequent sequence differs by one nucleotide. The CDR3: CACSSQGADVYEQYF. The CDR3 coding sequence is TGTGCCTGCAGCAGTCAGGGGGCTGATGTGTACGAGCAGTACTTC. The V call is TRBV28, the J call TRBJ2-7; TRBD1 aligns across 8 bases. The CDR3 has 15 residues. The germline V gene has CDR1 MDHEN and CDR2 SYDVKM.

This chain connects TRBV11-3 to TRBJ1-1; unclear D gene. The ends were cut back, 1 base at V and 4 bases at J, with 10 bases in the middle. This CDR3 is built from 14 residues. Germline V gene sequence: CDR1 SGHNT, CDR2 YENEEA. The CDR3 bases are TGTGCCAGCAGCTTAGCCGGGTGGAGCACTGAAGCTTTCTTT. It is translated as CASSLAGWSTEAFF.

As to this clonotype: One junction end disagrees with the germline gene, perhaps due to a read error. The chain carries TRBV6-2 or TRBV6-3 and TRBJ2-1; TRBD2 matches 9 bases. Germline CDR1 MNHEY, CDR2 SVGEGT. The CDR3 has 15 amino acids. CDR3 nucleotide sequence: TGTGCCACCTCGTCGGCGGGAGGGACCTACAATGAGCATTTCTTC. It encodes CATSSAGGTYNEHFF.

This clonotype was recorded at least ten times. This chain connects TRBV4-1 to TRBJ2-1; 7 bases map to TRBD2. CDR1 MGHRA and CDR2 YSYEKL come from the germline V gene. With V trimmed by 0 bases and J by 7 bases, 18 bases remained unmatched. This CDR3 is built from 19 residues. The CDR3 region is CASSQDPGGRTRRGNEQFF. The CDR3 DNA sequence: TGCGCCAGCAGCCAAGATCCGGGGGGACGGACACGGCGGGGGAATGAGCAGTTCTTC.

The sample holds many counts of this clonotype. The junction does not match germline at one end; this may be a read error. The chain combines TRBV12-3 or TRBV12-4 with TRBJ2-7; 8 bases align to TRBD2. The length of the CDR3 is 14 residues. The CDR3 here is CACRSGGASREQYF. For the CDR3, the DNA is TGTGCCTGCAGATCCGGGGGGGCCTCACGCGAGCAGTACTTC.

This clonotype was found once. The junction does not match germline at one end; this may be a read error. The chain links TRBV6-6 to TRBJ2-2, with D possibly being TRBD1 or TRBD2 (5 bases each). CDR3 length equals 14 residues. The germline V gene has CDR1 MNHNY and CDR2 SVGAGI (reference sequence). CDR3 DNA sequence: TGTACCAGCGGTAGGACATCGAACACCGGCGAGCTGTTTTTT. Translation: CTSGRTSNTGELFF.

This clonotype was detected only once. The chain is built from TRBV29-1 and TRBJ2-1; 9 nucleotides agree with TRBD2. Per the germline V gene, CDR1 is SQVTM and CDR2 is ANQGSEA. This CDR3 spans 16 amino acids. The CDR3 spells CRVKDGLAGHRNEQFF. CDR3 coding DNA: TGCAGAGTTAAGGACGGGCTAGCGGGACACCGCAATGAGCAGTTCTTC.

In regard to this clonotype: A much larger clone sits a single nucleotide away, making a read error possible. The V gene is TRBV28, the J gene TRBJ2-3; 9 bases are a match to TRBD2. CDR1 is MDHEN and CDR2 is SYDVKM in the germline V gene. This CDR3 spans 15 amino acids. CDR3 protein: CASSSPAGGTDTRYF. The CDR3 coding sequence is TGTGCCAGCAGCTCCCCAGCGGGAGGCACAGATACGCGGTATTTT.

A word on this clonotype: This CDR3 is missing its conserved last phenylalanine or tryptophan, likely due to a read error. J is TRBJ2-7 and V is TRBV29-1; 8 bases align to TRBD1. V lost 8 bases, J lost 6 bases, and 6 bases stayed unmatched. In germline, CDR1 is SQVTM, CDR2 ANQGSEA. The CDR3 spans 11 residues. The CDR3 region is CSTMTGVEQYL. The DNA of the CDR3 is TGCAGCACAATGACAGGGGTCGAGCAGTACCTC.